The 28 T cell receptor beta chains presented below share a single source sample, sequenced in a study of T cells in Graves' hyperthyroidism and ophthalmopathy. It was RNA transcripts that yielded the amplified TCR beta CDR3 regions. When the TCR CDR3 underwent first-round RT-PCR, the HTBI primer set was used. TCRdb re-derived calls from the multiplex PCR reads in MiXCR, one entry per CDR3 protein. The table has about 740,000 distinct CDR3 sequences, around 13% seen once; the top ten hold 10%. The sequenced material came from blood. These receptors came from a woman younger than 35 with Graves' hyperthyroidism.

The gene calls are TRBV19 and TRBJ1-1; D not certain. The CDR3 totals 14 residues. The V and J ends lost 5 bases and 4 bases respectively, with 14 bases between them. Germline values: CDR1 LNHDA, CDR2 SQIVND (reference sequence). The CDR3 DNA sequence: TGTGCCAGTAGTCCCTCGATAGGTTTCACTGAAGCTTTCTTT. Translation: CASSPSIGFTEAFF.

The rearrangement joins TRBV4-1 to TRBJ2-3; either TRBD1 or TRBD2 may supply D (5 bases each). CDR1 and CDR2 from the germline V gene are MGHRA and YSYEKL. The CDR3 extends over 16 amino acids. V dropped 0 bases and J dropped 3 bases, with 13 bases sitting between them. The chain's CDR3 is CASSQDPQGATDTQYF. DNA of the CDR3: TGCGCCAGCAGCCAAGATCCCCAGGGAGCGACAGATACGCAGTATTTT.

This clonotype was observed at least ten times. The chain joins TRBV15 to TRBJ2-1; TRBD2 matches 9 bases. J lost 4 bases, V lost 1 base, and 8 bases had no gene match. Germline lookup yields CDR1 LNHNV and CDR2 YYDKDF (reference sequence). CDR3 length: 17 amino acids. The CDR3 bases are TGTGCCACCAGCAGAGGGATTAGCGGGAGTTCTTACAATGAGCAGTTCTTC. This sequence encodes CATSRGISGSSYNEQFF. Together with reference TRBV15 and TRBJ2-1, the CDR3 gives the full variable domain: DAMVIQNPRYQVTQFGKPVTLSCSQTLNHNVMYWYQQKSSQAPKLLFHYYDKDFNNEADTPDNFQSRRPNTSFCFLDIRSPGLGDTAMYLCATSRGISGSSYNEQFFGPGTRLTVL.

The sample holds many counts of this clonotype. The CDR3 loop is CASSGDRGEKLFF. Here the CDR3 DNA reads TGTGCCAGCAGTGGGGACAGGGGTGAAAAACTGTTTTTT. This sequence joins TRBV2 and TRBJ1-4, with TRBD1 matching 10 bases. Looked up from germline, CDR1 is SNHLY and CDR2 is FYNNEI. V dropped 4 bases and J dropped 7; count of bases not matched to a gene: 0. The CDR3 runs to 13 residues.

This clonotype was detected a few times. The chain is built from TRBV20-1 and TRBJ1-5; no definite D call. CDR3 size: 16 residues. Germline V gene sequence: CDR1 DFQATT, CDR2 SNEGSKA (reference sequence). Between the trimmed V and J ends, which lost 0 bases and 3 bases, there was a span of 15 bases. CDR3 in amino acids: CSARDRYPRVNQPQHF. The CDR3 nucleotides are TGCAGTGCTAGAGACCGCTACCCCCGAGTCAATCAGCCCCAGCATTTT.

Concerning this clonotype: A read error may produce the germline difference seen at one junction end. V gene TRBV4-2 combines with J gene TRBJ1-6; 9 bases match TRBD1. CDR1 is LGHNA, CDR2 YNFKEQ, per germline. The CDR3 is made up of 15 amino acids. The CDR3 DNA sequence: TGTGCCGGCAGCCCGGGACAGGGCTTGCGTTCACCCCTCCACTTT. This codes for CAGSPGQGLRSPLHF.

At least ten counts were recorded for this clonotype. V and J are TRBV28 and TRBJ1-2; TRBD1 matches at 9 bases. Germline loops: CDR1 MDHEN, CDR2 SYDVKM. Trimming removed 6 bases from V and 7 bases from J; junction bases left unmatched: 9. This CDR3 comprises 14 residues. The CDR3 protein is CASRETGGGFGYTF. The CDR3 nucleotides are TGTGCCAGCAGGGAGACAGGGGGAGGATTTGGCTACACCTTC.

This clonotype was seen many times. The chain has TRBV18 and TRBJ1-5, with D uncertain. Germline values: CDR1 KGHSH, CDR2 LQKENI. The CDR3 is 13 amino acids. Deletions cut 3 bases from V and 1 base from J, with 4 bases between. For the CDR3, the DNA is TGTGCCAGCTCACCTGACAGCAATCAGCCCCAGCATTTT. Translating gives CASSPDSNQPQHF.

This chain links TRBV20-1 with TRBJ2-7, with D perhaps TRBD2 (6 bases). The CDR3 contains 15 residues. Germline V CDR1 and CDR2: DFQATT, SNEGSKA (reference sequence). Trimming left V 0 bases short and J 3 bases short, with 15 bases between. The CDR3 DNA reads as TGCAGTGCTAGAGATCGGGAGTTCAACTACTACGAGCAGTACTTC. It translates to CSARDREFNYYEQYF.

The CDR3 is CASSFGGVRDTEAFF. DNA for the CDR3: TGTGCCAGCAGCTTTGGGGGCGTAAGGGACACTGAAGCTTTCTTT. The chain joins TRBV13 to TRBJ1-1; a possible D gene is TRBD1 (6 bases). This CDR3 comprises 15 residues. CDR1 is PRHDT, CDR2 FYEKMQ, per germline (reference sequence). V lost 3 bases to trimming and J lost 3 bases, with 14 bases between them.

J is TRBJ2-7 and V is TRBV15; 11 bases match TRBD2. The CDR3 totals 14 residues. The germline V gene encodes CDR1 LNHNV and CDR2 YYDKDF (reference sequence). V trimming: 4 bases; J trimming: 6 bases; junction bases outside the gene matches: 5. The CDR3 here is CATSIALAGGEQYF. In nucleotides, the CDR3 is TGTGCCACCAGCATCGCTCTAGCGGGAGGCGAGCAGTACTTC.

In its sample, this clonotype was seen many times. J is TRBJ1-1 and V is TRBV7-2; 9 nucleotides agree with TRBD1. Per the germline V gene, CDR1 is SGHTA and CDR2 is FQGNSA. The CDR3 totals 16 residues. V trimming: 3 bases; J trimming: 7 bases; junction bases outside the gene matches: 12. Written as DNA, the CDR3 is TGTGCCAGCAGCTTTGGGGTCTGGACAGGGGCTAATGAAGCTTTCTTT. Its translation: CASSFGVWTGANEAFF.

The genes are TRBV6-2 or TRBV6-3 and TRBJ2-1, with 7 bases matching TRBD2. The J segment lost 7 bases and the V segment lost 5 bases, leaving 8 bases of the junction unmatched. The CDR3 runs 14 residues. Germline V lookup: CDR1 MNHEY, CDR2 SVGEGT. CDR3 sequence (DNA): TGTGCCAGCAGTAGAGCGGGATCGGGTAATGAGCAGTTCTTC. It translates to CASSRAGSGNEQFF.

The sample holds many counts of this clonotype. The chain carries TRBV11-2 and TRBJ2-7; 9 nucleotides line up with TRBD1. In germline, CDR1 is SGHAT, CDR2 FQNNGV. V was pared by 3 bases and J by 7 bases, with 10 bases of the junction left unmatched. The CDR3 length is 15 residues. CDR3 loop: CASSFGTGTLGEQYF. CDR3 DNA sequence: TGTGCCAGCAGCTTTGGGACAGGGACCTTGGGGGAGCAGTACTTC. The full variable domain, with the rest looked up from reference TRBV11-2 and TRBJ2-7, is EAGVAQSPRYKIIEKRQSVAFWCNPISGHATLYWYQQILGQGPKLLIQFQNNGVVDDSQLPKDRFSAERLKGVDSTLKIQPAKLEDSAVYLCASSFGTGTLGEQYFGPGTRLTVT.

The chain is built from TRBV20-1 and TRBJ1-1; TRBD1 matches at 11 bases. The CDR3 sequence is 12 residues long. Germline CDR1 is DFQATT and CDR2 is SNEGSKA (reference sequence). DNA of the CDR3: TGCAGCGGGACAGGGGGTCGGACTGAAGCTTTCTTT. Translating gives CSGTGGRTEAFF.

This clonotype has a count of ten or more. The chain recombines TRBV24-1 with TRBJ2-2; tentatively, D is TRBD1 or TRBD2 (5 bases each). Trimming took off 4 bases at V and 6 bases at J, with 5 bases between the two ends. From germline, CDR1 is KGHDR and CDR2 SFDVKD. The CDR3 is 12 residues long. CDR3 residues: CATSEGPGELFF. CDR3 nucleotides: TGTGCCACCAGTGAGGGACCCGGGGAGCTGTTTTTT.

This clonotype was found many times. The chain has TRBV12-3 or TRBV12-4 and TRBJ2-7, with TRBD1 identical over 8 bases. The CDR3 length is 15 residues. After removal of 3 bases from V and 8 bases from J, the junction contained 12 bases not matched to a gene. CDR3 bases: TGTGCCAGCAGTTTGTCCCAACCGGGACAGGTCCAGCAGTACTTC. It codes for CASSLSQPGQVQQYF.

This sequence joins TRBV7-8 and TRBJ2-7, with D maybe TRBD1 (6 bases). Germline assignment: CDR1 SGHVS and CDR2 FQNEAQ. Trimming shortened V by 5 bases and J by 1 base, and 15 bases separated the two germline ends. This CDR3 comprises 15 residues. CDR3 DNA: TGTGCCAGCAGCCCGATGGGGGCGCATTCCTACGAGCAGTACTTC. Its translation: CASSPMGAHSYEQYF.

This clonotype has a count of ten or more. CDR3: CSAKRDTKGADTQYF. For the CDR3, the DNA is TGCAGTGCGAAACGGGACACCAAGGGGGCAGATACGCAGTATTTT. J is TRBJ2-3 and V is TRBV20-1; TRBD1 might be the D (6 bases). Per the germline V gene, CDR1 is DFQATT and CDR2 is SNEGSKA (reference sequence). CDR3 length: 15 amino acids. V lost 6 bases and J 4 bases, leaving 20 bases between the germline ends.

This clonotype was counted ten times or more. The CDR3 bases are TGTGCCAGCAGTTTAGCGTGGGGTCAGCCCCAGCATTTT. Residues: CASSLAWGQPQHF. The rearrangement links TRBV12-3 or TRBV12-4 to TRBJ1-5; D gene uncertain. The CDR3 covers 13 residues. V dropped 0 bases and J dropped 6 bases, with 6 bases sitting between them.

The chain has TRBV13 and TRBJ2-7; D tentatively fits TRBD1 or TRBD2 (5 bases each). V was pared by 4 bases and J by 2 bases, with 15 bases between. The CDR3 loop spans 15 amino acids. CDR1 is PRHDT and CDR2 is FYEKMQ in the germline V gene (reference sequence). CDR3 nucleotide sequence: TGTGCCAGCAGCTCTGCCCGGCTGGGGGCCTACGAGCAGTACTTC. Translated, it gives CASSSARLGAYEQYF.

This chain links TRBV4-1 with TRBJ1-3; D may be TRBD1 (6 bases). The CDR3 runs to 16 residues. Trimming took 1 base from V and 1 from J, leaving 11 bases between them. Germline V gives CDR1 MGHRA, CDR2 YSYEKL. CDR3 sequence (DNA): TGCGCCAGCAGCCAAGCAAACAGGGTGTCTGGAAACACCATATATTTT. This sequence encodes CASSQANRVSGNTIYF.

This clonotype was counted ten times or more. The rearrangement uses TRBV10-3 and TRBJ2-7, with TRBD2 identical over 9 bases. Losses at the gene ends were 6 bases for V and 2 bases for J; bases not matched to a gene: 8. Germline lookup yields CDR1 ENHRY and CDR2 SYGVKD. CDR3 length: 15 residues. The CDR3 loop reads CAIRPPGTSTYEQYF. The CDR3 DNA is TGTGCCATCAGGCCCCCCGGGACTAGCACCTACGAGCAGTACTTC.

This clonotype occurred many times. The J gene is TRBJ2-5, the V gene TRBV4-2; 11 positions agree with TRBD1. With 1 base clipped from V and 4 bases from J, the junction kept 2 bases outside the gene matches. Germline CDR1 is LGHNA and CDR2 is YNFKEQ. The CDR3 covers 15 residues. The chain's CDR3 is CASSQGTGGLETQYF. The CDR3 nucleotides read TGTGCCAGCAGCCAAGGGACAGGGGGCCTAGAGACCCAGTACTTC.

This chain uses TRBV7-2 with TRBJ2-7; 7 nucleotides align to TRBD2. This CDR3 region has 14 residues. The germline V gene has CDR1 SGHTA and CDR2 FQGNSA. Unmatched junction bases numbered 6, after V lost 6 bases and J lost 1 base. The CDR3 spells CASSRGLDSYEQYF. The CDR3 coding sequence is TGTGCCAGCAGTCGAGGACTAGATTCCTACGAGCAGTACTTC.

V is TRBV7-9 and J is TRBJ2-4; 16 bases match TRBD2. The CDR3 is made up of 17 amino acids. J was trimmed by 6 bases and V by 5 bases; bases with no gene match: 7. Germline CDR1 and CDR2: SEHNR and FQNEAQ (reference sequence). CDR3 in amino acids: CASSLGLAGGPGNIQYF. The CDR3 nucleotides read TGTGCCAGCAGCCTGGGACTAGCGGGAGGGCCGGGAAACATTCAGTACTTC.

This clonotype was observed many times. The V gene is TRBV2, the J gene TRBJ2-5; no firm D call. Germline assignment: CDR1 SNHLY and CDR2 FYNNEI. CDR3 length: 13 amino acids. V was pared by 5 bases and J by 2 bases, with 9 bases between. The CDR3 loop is CASSRDTQETQYF. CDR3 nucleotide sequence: TGTGCCAGCAGTCGTGACACTCAAGAGACCCAGTACTTC.

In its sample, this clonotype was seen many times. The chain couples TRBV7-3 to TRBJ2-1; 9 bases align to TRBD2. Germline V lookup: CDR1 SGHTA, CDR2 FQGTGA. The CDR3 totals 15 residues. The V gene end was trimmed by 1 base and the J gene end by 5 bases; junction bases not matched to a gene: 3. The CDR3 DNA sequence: TGTGCCAGCAGCTTAATCGCGGGAGGGCACAATGAGCAGTTCTTC. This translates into CASSLIAGGHNEQFF. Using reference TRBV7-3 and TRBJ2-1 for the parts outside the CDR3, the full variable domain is GAGVSQTPSNKVTEKGKYVELRCDPISGHTALYWYRQSLGQGPEFLIYFQGTGAADDSGLPNDRFFAVRPEGSVSTLKIQRTERGDSAVYLCASSLIAGGHNEQFFGPGTRLTVL.